This T cell receptor beta chain stems from a study of regulatory T cells in long-lasting Graves disease. Construction of the TCR beta libraries employed iRepertoire HTBI primers in conjunction with Arm-PCR of CDR3 regions. From the multiplex PCR reads, TCRdb called clonotypes with MiXCR, one entry per CDR3 protein. The table includes about 350,000 distinct CDR3 sequences, 15% to 20% detected once. Specified time point: newly diagnosed GD, antithyroid drugs for less than 3 months. PBMC-derived RNA was used for the TCR library. The ends were cut back, 1 base at V and 2 bases at J, with 6 bases in the middle. Germline CDR1 MDHEN, CDR2 SYDVKM. The CDR3 contains 15 residues. The sample was also reused in another study, on T cells in Graves' hyperthyroidism and ophthalmopathy.

The receptor's source is a woman aged 18-29 years with Graves disease. This sequence joins TRBV28 and TRBJ2-6; D uncertain. Sequencing was performed on peripheral blood mononuclear cells (PBMCs), taken at new diagnosis, from a patient treated with antithyroid drugs. The DNA of the CDR3 is TGTGCCAGCAGTTTATTCGCAACTGGGGCCAACGTCCTGACTTTC. As protein: CASSLFATGANVLTF. The full variable domain, its missing parts supplied by reference TRBV28 and TRBJ2-6, is DVKVTQSSRYLVKRTGEKVFLECVQDMDHENMFWYRQDPGLGLRLIYFSYDVKMKEKGDIPEGYSVSREKKERFSLILESASTNQTSMYLCASSLFATGANVLTFGAGSRLTVL.